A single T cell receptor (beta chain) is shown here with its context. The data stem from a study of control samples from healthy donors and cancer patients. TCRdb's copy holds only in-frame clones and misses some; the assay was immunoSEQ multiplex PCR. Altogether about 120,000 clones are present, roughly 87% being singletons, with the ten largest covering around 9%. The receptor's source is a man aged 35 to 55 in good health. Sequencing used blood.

CDR3 region: CAISELGTGADTQYF. The CDR3 bases are TGTGCCATCAGTGAGTTGGGGACAGGGGCAGATACGCAGTATTTT. The chain employs TRBV10-3 and TRBJ2-3; 10 nucleotides align to TRBD1. The CDR3 is 15 amino acids. V gave up 1 base and J gave up 4 bases; unmatched junction bases: 2. Germline V lookup: CDR1 ENHRY, CDR2 SYGVKD.